The 2 T cell receptor beta chains listed next were all sequenced from one sample in a study of CD8 T cells in Susac syndrome. The RNA, roughly 0.5 to 1 ug, was put through reverse transcription using random hexamers. TCRdb passed the immunoSEQ multiplex PCR reads through MiXCR, listing each CDR3 protein once. The sample lists fewer than 350,000 distinct CDR3 sequences; around 90% were seen once. Material: CD4+ T cells from PBMCs. The receptors shown here come from a human donor with multiple sclerosis.

In its sample, this clonotype was seen once. The chain couples TRBV15 to TRBJ1-2; D unresolved. CDR1 is LNHNV, CDR2 YYDKDF, per germline (reference sequence). CDR3 length: 14 amino acids. Between the trimmed V and J ends, which lost 5 bases and 7 bases, there was a span of 17 bases. The CDR3 DNA sequence: TGTGCCACCAGCCGCGCCCTTGACGGTCGTGGCTACACCTTC. Its translation: CATSRALDGRGYTF.

The chain links TRBV7-9 to TRBJ2-5; 7 bases line up with TRBD1. The J segment lost 5 bases and the V segment lost 5 bases, leaving 8 bases of the junction unmatched. The CDR3 is made up of 14 amino acids. Germline lookup yields CDR1 SEHNR and CDR2 FQNEAQ (reference sequence). The CDR3 loop reads CASSARDSLETQYF. In nucleotides, the CDR3 is TGTGCCAGCAGCGCCCGGGACAGTTTGGAGACCCAGTACTTC.